These 29 T cell receptor beta chains were sequenced from one sample in a study of blood T cell repertoires in COVID-19. TCRdb keeps only in-frame clones here, not all; method: immunoSEQ multiplex PCR. The data show more than 80,000 clones, around 85% seen once. Material: peripheral blood. The source of these receptors is a woman older than 75 with COVID-19, enrolled during active disease.

V and J are TRBV28 and TRBJ2-1, with 12 bases identical to TRBD2. Trimming removed 6 bases from V and 8 bases from J; junction bases left unmatched: 8. The CDR3 covers 15 residues. Germline V gives CDR1 MDHEN, CDR2 SYDVKM. CDR3 coding DNA: TGTGCCAGCAGGACGACTAGCGGGAGTATGCATGAGCAGTTCTTC. Its protein product is CASRTTSGSMHEQFF. The full variable domain, in which reference TRBV28 and TRBJ2-1 provide the parts outside the CDR3, is DVKVTQSSRYLVKRTGEKVFLECVQDMDHENMFWYRQDPGLGLRLIYFSYDVKMKEKGDIPEGYSVSREKKERFSLILESASTNQTSMYLCASRTTSGSMHEQFFGPGTRLTVL.

The chain employs TRBV9 and TRBJ1-1; 12 nucleotides match TRBD1. Germline CDR1 is SGDLS and CDR2 is YYNGEE. The trim removed 2 bases at V and 4 bases at J, leaving 3 bases unmatched. The CDR3 is made up of 15 amino acids. CDR3 sequence reads: CASSVGTGGGTEAFF. The CDR3 DNA reads as TGTGCCAGCAGCGTGGGGACAGGGGGCGGCACTGAAGCTTTCTTT.

V and J are TRBV27 and TRBJ2-1, with 13 positions matching TRBD2. The V and J ends lost 2 bases and 8 bases, in that order; junction bases with no gene match: 6. CDR1 is MNHEY and CDR2 is SMNVEV in the germline V gene (reference sequence). The CDR3 is 16 amino acids. The CDR3 reads CASSLVLAGGPDEQFF. The DNA of the CDR3 is TGTGCCAGCAGTTTAGTACTAGCGGGAGGGCCGGATGAGCAGTTCTTC.

The chain is built from TRBV2 and TRBJ1-2; 9 positions agree with TRBD1. From germline, CDR1 is SNHLY and CDR2 FYNNEI. Losses at the gene ends were 7 bases for V and 8 bases for J; bases not matched to a gene: 17. The CDR3 extends over 16 amino acids. The CDR3 protein is CASTTRGTGLTGGYTF. The CDR3 DNA reads as TGTGCCAGCACGACGCGAGGGACAGGGCTTACCGGGGGCTACACCTTC.

The chain couples TRBV27 to TRBJ2-5; 11 bases agree with TRBD2. The CDR3 contains 18 residues. V was clipped by 7 bases and J by 1 base; unmatched bases: 14. Germline-derived CDR1 and CDR2 are MNHEY and SMNVEV (reference sequence). The CDR3 region has the DNA TGTGCCAGCAAAAAAGGGGGGACGACTAGCGGGATCCAAGAGACCCAGTACTTC. Amino acids: CASKKGGTTSGIQETQYF.

The chain has TRBV19 and TRBJ1-5, with D possibly TRBD1 on 5 matching bases. CDR1 LNHDA and CDR2 SQIVND come from the germline V gene (reference sequence). V was shortened by 3 bases and J by 9 bases, with 21 bases between the two germline ends. The CDR3 is 16 amino acids. In nucleotides, the CDR3 is TGTGCCAGTAGTATCGCCTCTGGGGCTATTTCTCTGCCCCAGCATTTT. Translating gives CASSIASGAISLPQHF.

The chain carries TRBV2 and TRBJ2-2; D might be TRBD1 (6 bases). The CDR3 spans 16 residues. Trimming stripped 4 bases from V and 5 bases from J, with 17 bases between. Germline CDR1 reads SNHLY; CDR2 reads FYNNEI. For the CDR3, the DNA is TGTGCCAGCAGTGGAAGAGGACAGTCCAGAACCGGGGAGCTGTTTTTT. This codes for CASSGRGQSRTGELFF.

V and J are TRBV10-3 and TRBJ2-7, with D possibly matching TRBD1 (6 bases). The CDR3 totals 14 residues. Per germline, CDR1 ENHRY and CDR2 SYGVKD. V lost 3 bases and J 3 bases, leaving 12 bases between the germline ends. The CDR3 region is CAISDWDKDYEQYF. The DNA for the CDR3 is TGTGCCATCAGTGACTGGGACAAGGACTACGAGCAGTACTTC.

The V call is TRBV20-1, the J call TRBJ2-3, with TRBD2 identical over 11 bases. V lost 3 bases to trimming and J lost 5 bases; unmatched junction nucleotides: 4. This CDR3 is 14 amino acids long. The germline gives CDR1 DFQATT, CDR2 SNEGSKA (reference sequence). For the CDR3, the DNA is TGCAGTGCTAGTGTTAGCGGGGGGGAAGATACGCAGTATTTT. Its translation: CSASVSGGEDTQYF.

The rearrangement links TRBV2 to TRBJ2-3; weak D call: TRBD2 (6 bases). CDR1 and CDR2 (germline): SNHLY, FYNNEI. The ends were cut back, 8 bases at V and 2 bases at J, with 8 bases in the middle. CDR3 length: 12 residues. CDR3 residues: CASGGSTDTQYF. CDR3 DNA sequence: TGTGCCAGCGGGGGGTCCACAGATACGCAGTATTTT.

Here the CDR3 DNA reads TGTGCCAGCAGGCCTACTAGATCCAATGAGCAGTTCTTC. It is translated as CASRPTRSNEQFF. The chain links TRBV28 to TRBJ2-1; a weak D match, TRBD2 (5 bases). The germline gives CDR1 MDHEN, CDR2 SYDVKM. The CDR3 sequence is 13 residues long. The ends were cut back, 6 bases at V and 6 bases at J, with 12 bases in the middle. Variable domain in full (rest from reference TRBV28 and TRBJ2-1): DVKVTQSSRYLVKRTGEKVFLECVQDMDHENMFWYRQDPGLGLRLIYFSYDVKMKEKGDIPEGYSVSREKKERFSLILESASTNQTSMYLCASRPTRSNEQFFGPGTRLTVL.

CDR3 sequence (DNA): TGTGCCAGCAGTTGGACAGATTACCTCACTGAAGCTTTCTTT. Protein product: CASSWTDYLTEAFF. The chain links TRBV6-2 or TRBV6-3 to TRBJ1-1; D possibly corresponds to TRBD1 (6 bases). The germline V gene encodes CDR1 MNHEY and CDR2 SVGEGT. V was cut by 4 bases and J by 4 bases, with 13 bases left in between. The CDR3 contains 14 residues.

The chain links TRBV6-5 to TRBJ1-1; tentative D call: TRBD1 (6 bases). The CDR3 runs to 15 residues. Germline values: CDR1 MNHEY, CDR2 SVGAGI. V dropped 7 bases and J dropped 0 bases, with 15 bases sitting between them. The CDR3 is CASTTWNRVNTEAFF. Written as DNA, the CDR3 is TGTGCCAGCACCACGTGGAACAGGGTGAACACTGAAGCTTTCTTT.

The J gene is TRBJ2-3, the V gene TRBV7-2; TRBD2 aligns across 12 bases. V gave up 2 bases and J gave up 6 bases; unmatched junction bases: 12. Germline V CDR1 and CDR2: SGHTA, FQGNSA. CDR3 length: 18 amino acids. CDR3 nucleotides: TGTGCCAGCAGCTTAAAGAGGGCTAGCGGGGGGGCTGTTGATACGCAGTATTTT. Protein: CASSLKRASGGAVDTQYF.

The rearrangement uses TRBV6-5 and TRBJ2-7; no firm D call. CDR1 and CDR2 from the germline V gene are MNHEY and SVGAGI. Trimming shortened V by 5 bases and J by 4 bases, and 15 bases separated the two germline ends. The CDR3 spans 14 residues. The CDR3 region is CASSPIRSSYEQYF. CDR3 nucleotide sequence: TGTGCCAGCAGTCCTATCAGGTCGAGTTACGAGCAGTACTTC.

Here the CDR3 DNA reads TGTGCCATCAGTGTACCCGGACTAGCGGGAGGCAATGAGCAGTTCTTC. Its protein product is CAISVPGLAGGNEQFF. V and J are TRBV10-3 and TRBJ2-1; TRBD2 matches 14 bases. V lost 4 bases and J lost 6; bases outside the gene matches: 5. The CDR3 is 16 amino acids. Looked up from germline, CDR1 is ENHRY and CDR2 is SYGVKD.

This chain uses TRBV23-1 with TRBJ2-2; the match to TRBD2 covers 10 bases. TRBV23-1 counts as an open reading frame of uncertain function. J was trimmed by 3 bases and V by 7 bases; bases with no gene match: 8. CDR3 length: 16 amino acids. For the CDR3, the DNA is TGCGCCAGCACTACACGGCTAGCGGGGGACACCGGGGAGCTGTTTTTT. Its translation is CASTTRLAGDTGELFF.

The rearrangement joins TRBV27 to TRBJ2-7, with TRBD2 as a possible D gene (6 bases). V gave up 0 bases and J gave up 0 bases, with 12 bases separating them. The length of the CDR3 is 16 residues. Germline assignment: CDR1 MNHEY and CDR2 SMNVEV (reference sequence). DNA of the CDR3: TGTGCCAGCAGTTTATCTGGGACTTTCTACTCCTACGAGCAGTACTTC. Protein sequence: CASSLSGTFYSYEQYF.

V gene TRBV5-1 combines with J gene TRBJ2-2; 7 bases are shared with TRBD1. The CDR3 loop spans 15 amino acids. The V gene end was trimmed by 4 bases and the J gene end by 4 bases; junction bases not matched to a gene: 7. Per germline, CDR1 SGHRS and CDR2 YFSETQ. DNA of the CDR3: TGCGCCAGCAGCCTTCGACAGGGCTGCACCGGGGAGCTGTTTTTT. It codes for CASSLRQGCTGELFF.

V is TRBV24-1 and J is TRBJ2-4; the match to TRBD2 covers 7 bases. Germline CDR1 KGHDR, CDR2 SFDVKD. The CDR3 spans 18 residues. V shed 4 bases, J shed 1 base, and the junction held 12 bases outside the gene matches. The CDR3 DNA follows: TGTGCCACCAGTGACCCGTCCCCGGGGGGTCTGGCCAAAAACATTCAGTACTTC. This encodes CATSDPSPGGLAKNIQYF.

The gene calls are TRBV30 and TRBJ1-1, with D perhaps TRBD1 (5 bases). The CDR3 has 13 residues. V lost 2 bases and J lost 1, with 8 bases in between. Germline V gene sequence: CDR1 GTSNPN, CDR2 SVGIG (reference sequence). DNA for the CDR3: TGTGCCTGGAGTTATCAGGGGAACACTGAAGCTTTCTTT. It encodes CAWSYQGNTEAFF.

V and J are TRBV7-9 and TRBJ1-1; no reliable D call. The CDR3 consists of 15 residues. Between the trimmed V and J ends, which lost 5 bases and 5 bases, there was a span of 18 bases. CDR1 is SEHNR and CDR2 is FQNEAQ in the germline V gene (reference sequence). The CDR3 DNA is TGTGCCAGCAGCCCTGGATCGGGGATCGGAACTGAAGCTTTCTTT. Amino acid sequence: CASSPGSGIGTEAFF. Complete variable domain (other parts from reference TRBV7-9 and TRBJ1-1): DTGVSQNPRHKITKRGQNVTFRCDPISEHNRLYWYRQTLGQGPEFLTYFQNEAQLEKSRLLSDRFSAERPKGSFSTLEIQRTEQGDSAMYLCASSPGSGIGTEAFFGQGTRLTVV.

The V call is TRBV9, the J call TRBJ1-2; 7 positions agree with TRBD1. Germline-derived CDR1 and CDR2 are SGDLS and YYNGEE. This CDR3 has 13 amino acids. V lost 3 bases to trimming and J lost 7 bases; unmatched junction nucleotides: 6. The CDR3 DNA is TGTGCCAGCAGCGGGAGGGGGCAGCTTGGCTACACCTTC. Protein product: CASSGRGQLGYTF.

This chain uses TRBV5-4 with TRBJ1-6; 9 bases fit TRBD1. Germline CDR1 is SGHNT and CDR2 is YYREEE (reference sequence). The CDR3 is made up of 13 amino acids. Unmatched junction bases numbered 3, after V lost 5 bases and J lost 9 bases. The CDR3 loop is CASRGTGPSPLHF. The CDR3, as DNA: TGTGCCAGCAGGGGGACAGGGCCTTCACCCCTCCACTTT.

J is TRBJ1-5 and V is TRBV11-2, with D uncertain. Per germline, CDR1 SGHAT and CDR2 FQNNGV. This CDR3 is 14 amino acids long. V lost 2 bases to trimming and J lost 2 bases, with 7 bases between them. The CDR3 reads CASSLWAGNQPQHF. Here the CDR3 DNA reads TGTGCCAGCAGCTTATGGGCAGGCAATCAGCCCCAGCATTTT. The variable domain in full, with the rest retrieved from reference TRBV11-2 and TRBJ1-5, is EAGVAQSPRYKIIEKRQSVAFWCNPISGHATLYWYQQILGQGPKLLIQFQNNGVVDDSQLPKDRFSAERLKGVDSTLKIQPAKLEDSAVYLCASSLWAGNQPQHFGDGTRLSIL.

The rearrangement uses TRBV5-6 and TRBJ1-4; 7 positions agree with TRBD1. The V and J ends lost 1 base and 7 bases, in that order; junction bases with no gene match: 1. Germline-derived CDR1 and CDR2 are SGHDT and YYEEEE. This CDR3 is built from 13 residues. The CDR3 DNA is TGTGCCAGCAGCTTGAGGGGGCCTGAAAAACTGTTTTTT. Encoded protein: CASSLRGPEKLFF. Full variable domain (remainder filled in from reference TRBV5-6 and TRBJ1-4): DAGVTQSPTHLIKTRGQQVTLRCSPKSGHDTVSWYQQALGQGPQFIFQYYEEEERQRGNFPDRFSGHQFPNYSSELNVNALLLGDSALYLCASSLRGPEKLFFGSGTQLSVL.

The chain employs TRBV24-1 and TRBJ2-5; a possible D gene is TRBD2 (5 bases). The germline gives CDR1 KGHDR, CDR2 SFDVKD. The V end was cut by 4 bases, the J end by 1 base, with 12 bases between. The CDR3 is 15 residues long. CDR3 DNA sequence: TGTGCCACCAGTGAGGGGTCGGGGTTCCAAGAGACCCAGTACTTC. Amino acid sequence: CATSEGSGFQETQYF.

The chain joins TRBV23-1 to TRBJ2-5; D may be TRBD1 (5 bases). TRBV23-1 is an ORF, with its function uncertain. Trimming removed 6 bases from V and 3 bases from J, with 11 bases in between. The CDR3 consists of 13 residues. The CDR3 nucleotides are TGCGCCAGCAGGCGCAGGGTTGAAGAGACCCAGTACTTC. Translated: CASRRRVEETQYF.

This rearrangement joins TRBV4-2 to TRBJ2-1; 7 positions agree with TRBD2. Germline values: CDR1 LGHNA, CDR2 YNFKEQ. Trimming at V came to 4 bases and at J to 5 bases, leaving 11 bases not matched to a gene. This CDR3 is built from 16 residues. CDR3 sequence (DNA): TGTGCCAGCAGCCCACCCAAGGAACTAGCGCACAATGAGCAGTTCTTC. Translated, it gives CASSPPKELAHNEQFF.